These T cell receptor beta chains were read from a single sample in a study of identical twins. TCRdb analysed the 5' RACE reads with MiXCR anew, one entry per CDR3 protein. The sample contains about 660,000 distinct CDR3 sequences, around 8.6% of which appear only once. These data are also associated with another study on yellow fever vaccine responses in identical twins.

The sample taken for sequencing was PBMCs. Receptors originate from a woman aged 18-35 years in good health. CDR3s include the opening cysteine and the closing phenylalanine or tryptophan. The D gene is left open where the match is weak. Size is omitted from some rows. Given values are once, few, many or a class for expanded clones.

NA,14,TRBV9,NA,TRBJ2-7,CASSSGQKPSEQYF,TGTGCCAGCAGCTCCGGACAGAAACCCTCCGAGCAGTACTTC
TRBD1,15,TRBV5-1,few,TRBJ1-4,CASSTEPGQQPKLFF,TGCGCCAGCAGCACCGAACCGGGACAGCAACCGAAACTGTTTTTT
TRBD2,13,TRBV25-1,NA,TRBJ2-7,CASSESGGPEQYF,TGTGCCAGCAGTGAATCGGGGGGGCCCGAGCAGTACTTC
NA,12,TRBV20-1,few,TRBJ1-2,CSARARVRGYTF,TGCAGTGCTAGAGCCCGGGTACGAGGCTACACCTTC
TRBD1,15,TRBV6-5,many,TRBJ2-7,CASSYSGQLSYEQYF,TGTGCCAGCAGTTACTCGGGACAGCTCTCCTACGAGCAGTACTTC
NA,13,TRBV25-1,few,TRBJ2-3,CASIPSGTDTQYF,TGTGCCAGCATACCTTCGGGGACAGATACGCAGTATTTT
NA,13,TRBV20-1,few,TRBJ2-1,CSARHLVGNEQFF,TGCAGTGCTAGGCACCTAGTAGGCAATGAGCAGTTCTTC
TRBD2,19,TRBV27,NA,TRBJ2-2,CASSLWTSAKKRDTGELFF,TGTGCCAGCAGTTTATGGACTAGCGCCAAAAAGAGGGACACCGGGGAGCTGTTTTTT
TRBD2,14,TRBV20-1,few,TRBJ2-3,CSASLRGVTDTQYF,TGCAGTGCTAGTCTGCGGGGGGTCACAGATACGCAGTATTTT
NA,14,TRBV7-9,NA,TRBJ2-3,CASRSRLITDTQYF,TGTGCCAGCAGGTCTAGACTTATCACAGATACGCAGTATTTT
NA,12,TRBV5-5,NA,TRBJ2-6,CASSLNANVLTF,TGTGCCAGCAGCTTGAACGCCAACGTCCTGACTTTC
TRBD1,18,TRBV2,NA,TRBJ2-2,CASSGGTGGAANTGELFF,TGTGCCAGCAGTGGGGGGACAGGGGGCGCCGCGAACACCGGGGAGCTGTTTTTT
NA,16,TRBV4-3,many,TRBJ2-1,CASSQESAGYYNEQFF,TGCGCCAGCAGCCAAGAATCCGCGGGATACTACAATGAGCAGTTCTTC
NA,14,TRBV5-6,few,TRBJ2-5,CASSLVWAQETQYF,TGTGCCAGCAGCTTGGTATGGGCACAAGAGACCCAGTACTTC
TRBD2,18,TRBV6-2/TRBV6-3,NA,TRBJ2-1,CASSYSPTFLREANEQFF,TGTGCCAGCAGTTACTCTCCCACTTTCTTGCGGGAGGCCAATGAGCAGTTCTTC
NA,14,TRBV3-1,few,TRBJ2-5,CASSQKGTSGSQYF,TGTGCCAGCAGCCAGAAGGGGACCTCTGGGTCCCAGTACTTC
NA,11,TRBV30,NA,TRBJ2-7,CAWGLPYEQYF,TGTGCCTGGGGACTACCCTACGAGCAGTACTTC
TRBD1,14,TRBV7-2,NA,TRBJ2-3,CASGMDRVKDTQYF,TGTGCCAGCGGAATGGACAGGGTGAAAGATACGCAGTATTTT
NA,15,TRBV12-3/TRBV12-4,NA,TRBJ1-1,CASSLLGEVNTEAFF,TGTGCCAGCAGTTTATTGGGGGAGGTGAACACTGAAGCTTTCTTT
TRBD2,14,TRBV4-1,NA,TRBJ2-7,CASSTRRSGNEQYF,TGCGCCAGCAGCACCAGGAGGAGCGGGAACGAGCAGTACTTC
TRBD1,16,TRBV12-3/TRBV12-4,many,TRBJ2-1,CASSLATGTGVNEQFF,TGTGCCAGCAGTTTAGCAACCGGGACAGGGGTAAATGAGCAGTTCTTC
NA,16,TRBV15,few,TRBJ2-5,CATSRDRVRGQETQYF,TGTGCCACCAGCAGAGATCGCGTTAGGGGGCAAGAGACCCAGTACTTC
TRBD1,16,TRBV27,NA,TRBJ2-3,CASSSRQGEGTDTQYF,TGTGCCAGCAGTTCGCGACAGGGAGAGGGGACAGATACGCAGTATTTT
NA,14,TRBV5-1,few,TRBJ2-3,CASSIDRGLDTQYF,TGCGCCAGCAGCATAGACCGGGGCCTAGATACGCAGTATTTT
NA,14,TRBV29-1,NA,TRBJ2-7,CSVEGWRGTYEQYF,TGCAGCGTTGAAGGGTGGCGGGGAACGTACGAGCAGTACTTC
TRBD2,16,TRBV5-1,many,TRBJ2-5,CASSLSLDGGQETQYF,TGCGCCAGCAGCTTATCTTTGGACGGGGGGCAAGAGACCCAGTACTTC
NA,14,TRBV12-3/TRBV12-4,many,TRBJ2-1,CASRPGIDGNEQFF,TGTGCCAGCAGACCCGGTATTGACGGAAATGAGCAGTTCTTC
NA,15,TRBV25-1,NA,TRBJ2-2,CASSDLRGGTGELFF,TGTGCCAGCAGTGATTTAAGGGGGGGAACCGGGGAGCTGTTTTTT
NA,14,TRBV11-2,few,TRBJ1-1,CASSLARTYTEAFF,TGTGCCAGCAGCTTAGCTAGGACCTACACTGAAGCTTTCTTT
NA,15,TRBV4-2,many,TRBJ2-1,CASSQEHAKRDEQFF,TGTGCCAGCAGCCAAGAGCACGCGAAGAGAGATGAGCAGTTCTTC
NA,16,TRBV28,few,TRBJ2-2,CASSSPSGAGTGELFF,TGTGCCAGCAGTTCCCCCTCGGGGGCAGGCACCGGGGAGCTGTTTTTT
TRBD2,15,TRBV28,few,TRBJ2-7,CASSEGGEGRYEQYF,TGTGCCAGCAGTGAGGGCGGGGAGGGTAGGTACGAGCAGTACTTC
NA,15,TRBV29-1,NA,TRBJ2-7,CSVVIPDGAPYEQYF,TGCAGCGTTGTTATCCCCGACGGGGCCCCCTACGAGCAGTACTTC
TRBD1,14,TRBV28,few,TRBJ2-2,CASSLQGIRGELFF,TGTGCCAGCAGTCTACAGGGGATCCGCGGGGAGCTGTTTTTT
TRBD2,17,TRBV6-5,NA,TRBJ2-1,CASSSIAGKGSYNEQFF,TGTGCCAGCAGTTCCATAGCGGGGAAGGGGTCCTACAATGAGCAGTTCTTC
TRBD1,14,TRBV6-1,NA,TRBJ2-7,CASGMDRGPYEQYF,TGTGCCAGCGGGATGGACAGGGGTCCCTACGAGCAGTACTTC
TRBD2,14,TRBV28,NA,TRBJ2-1,CASRTSGYYNEQFF,TGTGCCAGCAGGACTAGCGGTTACTACAATGAGCAGTTCTTC
TRBD1,15,TRBV5-1,few,TRBJ1-3,CASSPGTGGLNTIYF,TGCGCCAGCAGCCCTGGGACAGGGGGCTTGAACACCATATATTTT